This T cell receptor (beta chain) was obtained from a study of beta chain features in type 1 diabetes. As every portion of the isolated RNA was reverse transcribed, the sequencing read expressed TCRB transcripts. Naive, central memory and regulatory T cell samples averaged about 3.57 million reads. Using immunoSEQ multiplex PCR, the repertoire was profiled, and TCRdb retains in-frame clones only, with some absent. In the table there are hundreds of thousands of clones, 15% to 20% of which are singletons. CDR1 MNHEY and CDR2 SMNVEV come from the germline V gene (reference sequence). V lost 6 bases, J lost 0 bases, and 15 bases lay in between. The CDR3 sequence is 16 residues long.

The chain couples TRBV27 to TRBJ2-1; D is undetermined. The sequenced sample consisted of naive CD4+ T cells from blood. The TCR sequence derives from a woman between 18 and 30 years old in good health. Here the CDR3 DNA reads TGTGCCAGCAGAAGGGCAGGTTCGGCCTCCTACAATGAGCAGTTCTTC. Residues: CASRRAGSASYNEQFF.